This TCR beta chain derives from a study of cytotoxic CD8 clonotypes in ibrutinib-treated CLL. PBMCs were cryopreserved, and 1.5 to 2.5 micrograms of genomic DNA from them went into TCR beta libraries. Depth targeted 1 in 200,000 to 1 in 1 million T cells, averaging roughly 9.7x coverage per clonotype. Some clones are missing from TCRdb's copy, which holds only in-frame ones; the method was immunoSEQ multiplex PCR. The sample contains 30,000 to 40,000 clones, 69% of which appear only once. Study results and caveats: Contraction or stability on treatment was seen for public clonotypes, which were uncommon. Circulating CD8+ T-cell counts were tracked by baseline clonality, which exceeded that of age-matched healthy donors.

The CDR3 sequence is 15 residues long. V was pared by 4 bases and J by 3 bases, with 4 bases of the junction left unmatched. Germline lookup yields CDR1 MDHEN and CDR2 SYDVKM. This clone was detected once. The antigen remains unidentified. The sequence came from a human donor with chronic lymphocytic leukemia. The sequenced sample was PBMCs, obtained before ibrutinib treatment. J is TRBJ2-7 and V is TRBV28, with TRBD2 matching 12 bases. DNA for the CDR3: TGTGCCAGCAGTTCTACTAGCGGGGGGAGCTACGAGCAGTACTTC. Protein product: CASSSTSGGSYEQYF.